This TCR beta chain appears in the sequencing data of a study of cytomegalovirus exposure and HLA in healthy donors. Looking at the study overall: An analysis done earlier identified 120 million or so unique TCR beta sequences from about 180 million T cells.

Trimming stripped 1 base from V and 1 base from J, with 16 bases between. The germline V gene encodes CDR1 SEHNR and CDR2 FQNEAQ (reference sequence). The length of the CDR3 is 17 residues. With 60 Vbeta and 13 Jbeta primers, the PCR was carried out. Generated by immunoSEQ multiplex PCR, the TCRdb table keeps only in-frame clones and is missing some. Of about 190,000 clones in the sample, more than 75% were seen once. This clone has only a few counts. The origin of this receptor is a woman between 18 and 29 years old in good health and CMV-seronegative. The sequencing input was PBMCs. The chain combines TRBV7-9 with TRBJ1-1; maybe TRBD1 (6 bases). The CDR3 loop is CASSLGSLQGWNTEAFF. In nucleotides, the CDR3 is TGTGCCAGCAGCTTAGGGAGCTTACAGGGTTGGAACACTGAAGCTTTCTTT.